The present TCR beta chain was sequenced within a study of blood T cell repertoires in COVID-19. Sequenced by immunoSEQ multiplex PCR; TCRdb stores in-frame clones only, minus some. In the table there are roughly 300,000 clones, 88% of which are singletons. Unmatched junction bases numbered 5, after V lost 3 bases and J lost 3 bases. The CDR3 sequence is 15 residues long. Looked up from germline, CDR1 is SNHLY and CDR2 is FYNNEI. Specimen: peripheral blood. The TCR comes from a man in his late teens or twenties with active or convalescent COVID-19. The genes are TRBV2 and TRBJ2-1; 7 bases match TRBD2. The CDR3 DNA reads TGTGCCAGCAGTGATCGCGCTAGCGGCTACAATGAGCAGTTCTTC. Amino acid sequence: CASSDRASGYNEQFF.